The next 13 T cell receptor beta chains were all read from a single sample in a study of blood T cell repertoires in COVID-19. Sequencing used immunoSEQ multiplex PCR; TCRdb keeps in-frame clones, though not all of them. The sample records 130,000 to 150,000 clones, 75% to 90% being singletons. Specimen: peripheral blood. All receptors come from a man between 65 and 85 years old who had recovered from COVID-19.

This rearrangement joins TRBV5-1 to TRBJ2-4; 9 bases are a match to TRBD1. CDR3 length: 15 amino acids. CDR1 is SGHRS and CDR2 is YFSETQ in the germline V gene. V lost 4 bases, J lost 4 bases, and 6 bases stayed unmatched. CDR3 protein: CASSGGTGSKNIQYF. CDR3 coding DNA: TGCGCCAGCAGCGGAGGGACAGGGAGTAAAAACATTCAGTACTTC.

The V gene is TRBV7-9, the J gene TRBJ2-7, with 15 bases matching TRBD2. Looked up from germline, CDR1 is SEHNR and CDR2 is FQNEAQ (reference sequence). The CDR3 extends over 14 amino acids. Trimming at V came to 4 bases and at J to 9 bases, leaving 4 bases not matched to a gene. CDR3 loop: CASSSAGLAGGQYF. CDR3 DNA: TGTGCCAGCAGCTCAGCGGGACTAGCGGGAGGGCAGTACTTC.

CDR3 nucleotide sequence: TGTGCCAGCAGTTCCAGGGGTGATGAAAAACTGTTTTTT. Amino acid sequence: CASSSRGDEKLFF. The chain joins TRBV27 to TRBJ1-4; possible D gene TRBD1, 6 bases. This CDR3 is built from 13 residues. V lost 4 bases and J 6 bases, leaving 9 bases between the germline ends. Germline loops: CDR1 MNHEY, CDR2 SMNVEV (reference sequence). Full variable domain (outside the CDR3, taken from reference TRBV27 and TRBJ1-4): EAQVTQNPRYLITVTGKKLTVTCSQNMNHEYMSWYRQDPGLGLRQIYYSMNVEVTDKGDVPEGYKVSRKEKRNFPLILESPSPNQTSLYFCASSSRGDEKLFFGSGTQLSVL.

The chain carries TRBV28 and TRBJ2-3; TRBD2 matches 11 bases. Losses at the gene ends were 4 bases for V and 6 bases for J; bases not matched to a gene: 6. This CDR3 region has 15 residues. Germline CDR1 and CDR2: MDHEN and SYDVKM. CDR3 DNA: TGTGCCAGCAGTTCATTAGCGGGAGGGCTCGATACGCAGTATTTT. This translates into CASSSLAGGLDTQYF. The whole variable domain, remainder taken from reference TRBV28 and TRBJ2-3, is DVKVTQSSRYLVKRTGEKVFLECVQDMDHENMFWYRQDPGLGLRLIYFSYDVKMKEKGDIPEGYSVSREKKERFSLILESASTNQTSMYLCASSSLAGGLDTQYFGPGTRLTVL.

J is TRBJ2-7 and V is TRBV18; 10 bases are shared with TRBD1. V was clipped by 6 bases and J by 5 bases; unmatched bases: 10. CDR1 and CDR2 from the germline V gene are KGHSH and LQKENI. The CDR3 is 15 residues long. The CDR3 coding sequence is TGTGCCAGCTCGAGGAGTGGGACAGGGGCCCACGAGCAGTACTTC. Its protein product is CASSRSGTGAHEQYF.

The chain joins TRBV4-1 to TRBJ2-7, with a tentative D call TRBD1 (5 bases). Germline V gives CDR1 MGHRA, CDR2 YSYEKL. Trimming removed 0 bases from V and 2 bases from J, with 14 bases in between. The CDR3 length is 16 residues. The CDR3 spells CASSQDRYRPPYEQYF. CDR3 sequence (DNA): TGCGCCAGCAGCCAAGATCGTTACAGGCCTCCCTACGAGCAGTACTTC.

The CDR3 DNA reads TGCGCCAGCAGCCAAGTAGCCAGCCAGAACACTGAAGCTTTCTTT. Translation gives CASSQVASQNTEAFF. The chain uses TRBV4-1 and TRBJ1-1; D is ambiguous. The V end was cut by 1 base, the J end by 1 base, with 10 bases between. The CDR3 spans 15 residues. Germline V gene data show CDR1 as MGHRA and CDR2 as YSYEKL.

The chain combines TRBV6-4 with TRBJ2-2; D may be TRBD2 (5 bases). The CDR3 loop spans 16 amino acids. Per germline, CDR1 MRHNA and CDR2 SNTAGT. Trimming removed 6 bases at V and 0 bases at J, with 14 bases between. CDR3 sequence reads: CASSAEGGANTGELFF. As DNA, the CDR3 is TGTGCCAGCAGCGCCGAGGGCGGAGCGAACACCGGGGAGCTGTTTTTT.

The chain combines TRBV27 with TRBJ1-4; 7 bases are shared with TRBD1. V dropped 5 bases and J dropped 7; count of bases not matched to a gene: 7. CDR3 length: 14 residues. Germline values: CDR1 MNHEY, CDR2 SMNVEV (reference sequence). The DNA for the CDR3 is TGTGCCAGCAGTCACCCGGGACAGAGTGAAAAACTGTTTTTT. This codes for CASSHPGQSEKLFF.

V gene TRBV19 combines with J gene TRBJ1-1; D not resolved. The germline gives CDR1 LNHDA, CDR2 SQIVND (reference sequence). Trimming removed 6 bases from V and 11 bases from J, with 13 bases in between. This CDR3 has 11 residues. The CDR3 coding sequence is TGTGCCAGTAGCTACGTCAATCGGGCTTTCTTT. As protein: CASSYVNRAFF.

This clone was seen only once. V is TRBV18 and J is TRBJ2-1; 8 nucleotides match TRBD1. J lost 7 bases, V lost 2 bases, and 7 bases had no gene match. There are 15 residues in the CDR3. CDR1 is KGHSH and CDR2 is LQKENI in the germline V gene. The DNA of the CDR3 is TGTGCCAGCTCACCAGTCGGACAGGGTGATAATGAGCAGTTCTTC. Translating gives CASSPVGQGDNEQFF.

This clone appeared a few times. V is TRBV2 and J is TRBJ2-2; possibly TRBD2 for D (7 bases). This CDR3 has 16 residues. V lost 7 bases, J lost 0 bases, and 15 bases lay in between. The germline CDR1 and CDR2 sequences are SNHLY and FYNNEI. The CDR3 loop reads CASKGGGTPNTGELFF. In DNA, the CDR3 is TGTGCCAGCAAAGGGGGAGGGACCCCGAACACCGGGGAGCTGTTTTTT.

The rearrangement links TRBV28 to TRBJ2-3; 12 bases are shared with TRBD2. The CDR3 has 18 residues. Germline V gene data show CDR1 as MDHEN and CDR2 as SYDVKM. After removal of 1 base from V and 3 bases from J, the junction contained 8 bases not matched to a gene. The CDR3 DNA follows: TGTGCCAGCAGTTTATTCCTAGCGGGAGGGCCTAAAACAGATACGCAGTATTTT. It encodes CASSLFLAGGPKTDTQYF.